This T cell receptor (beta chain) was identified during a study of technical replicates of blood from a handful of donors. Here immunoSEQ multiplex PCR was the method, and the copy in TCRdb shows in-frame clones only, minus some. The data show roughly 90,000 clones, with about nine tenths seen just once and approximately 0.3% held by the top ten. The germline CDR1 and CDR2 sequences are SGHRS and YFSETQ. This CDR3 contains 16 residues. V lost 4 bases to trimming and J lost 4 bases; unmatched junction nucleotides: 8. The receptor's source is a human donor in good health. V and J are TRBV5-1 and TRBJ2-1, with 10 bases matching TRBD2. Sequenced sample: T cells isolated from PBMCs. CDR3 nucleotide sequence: TGCGCCAGCAGCCTGCTAGCGGGAGTTATTTACAATGAGCAGTTCTTC. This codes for CASSLLAGVIYNEQFF.